The sequence of this T cell receptor (beta chain) was determined in a study of cytomegalovirus exposure and HLA in healthy donors. Measured with immunoSEQ multiplex PCR; TCRdb has only the in-frame clones, and not every one. The sample holds over 100,000 clones, 88% seen once. The length of the CDR3 is 15 residues. With 3 bases removed from V and 3 bases from J, the gap between germline ends came to 12 bases. The germline gives CDR1 LNHDA, CDR2 SQIVND (reference sequence). Study-wide points: Reported performance of the classifier showed diagnosis of cytomegalovirus status with high specificity and sensitivity.

This clone has a single count. Its specificity is not known. Sequenced sample: PBMCs. The chain has TRBV19 and TRBJ1-5, with D uncertain. The clonotype originates from a woman in her late teens or twenties in good health and CMV-seronegative. CDR3 nucleotide sequence: TGTGCCAGTAGTATCCCGCGCTCGTACAATCAGCCCCAGCATTTT. The encoded protein is CASSIPRSYNQPQHF.